The 30 T cell receptor beta chains below were found in one sample sequenced in a study of blood T cell repertoires in COVID-19. Method: immunoSEQ multiplex PCR; TCRdb's copy keeps in-frame clones and lacks some. The table shows 120,000 to 150,000 clones, with roughly 84% occurring only once. The sample taken for sequencing was peripheral blood. The source of these receptors is a human donor in a cohort sampled during active COVID-19.

The rearrangement uses TRBV7-3 and TRBJ2-3; 8 bases fit TRBD2. V shed 5 bases and J 4 bases; nucleotides not matched to a gene: 14. Per the germline V gene, CDR1 is SGHTA and CDR2 is FQGTGA. The CDR3 consists of 17 residues. CDR3 residues: CASSPGGDLDYSDTQYF. DNA of the CDR3: TGTGCCAGCAGCCCGGGAGGGGATCTAGATTATTCAGATACGCAGTATTTT.

The count of this clone is one. The chain couples TRBV2 to TRBJ1-6; 9 positions agree with TRBD1. Unmatched junction bases numbered 5, after V lost 3 bases and J lost 8 bases. Per the germline V gene, CDR1 is SNHLY and CDR2 is FYNNEI. This CDR3 is 15 amino acids long. CDR3 amino acids: CASSDGGQGHSPLHF. The CDR3 DNA is TGTGCCAGCAGTGACGGGGGACAGGGTCATTCACCCCTCCACTTT. Filled out from reference TRBV2 and TRBJ1-6, the complete variable domain reads EPEVTQTPSHQVTQMGQEVILRCVPISNHLYFYWYRQILGQKVEFLVSFYNNEISEKSEIFDDQFSVERPDGSNFTLKIRSTKLEDSAMYFCASSDGGQGHSPLHFGNGTRLTVT.

A few counts support this clone. The chain is built from TRBV30 and TRBJ1-2, with D unclear. The CDR3 extends over 12 amino acids. The germline CDR1 and CDR2 sequences are GTSNPN and SVGIG (reference sequence). The ends were cut back, 1 base at V and 6 bases at J, with 9 bases in the middle. CDR3 amino acids: CAWSGRGDGYTF. CDR3 nucleotides: TGTGCCTGGAGTGGCCGGGGTGATGGCTACACCTTC.

This chain joins TRBV19 and TRBJ1-5, with D hard to call. The germline V and J ends were trimmed by 4 bases and 1 base, with 5 bases remaining between them. The CDR3 loop spans 13 amino acids. The V gene's germline CDR1 is LNHDA and CDR2 SQIVND (reference sequence). CDR3 DNA sequence: TGTGCCAGTAGTAAACAAAGCAATCAGCCCCAGCATTTT. Translated, it gives CASSKQSNQPQHF. Full variable domain (missing parts from reference TRBV19 and TRBJ1-5): DGGITQSPKYLFRKEGQNVTLSCEQNLNHDAMYWYRQDPGQGLRLIYYSQIVNDFQKGDIAEGYSVSREKKESFPLTVTSAQKNPTAFYLCASSKQSNQPQHFGDGTRLSIL.

This chain connects TRBV9 to TRBJ1-6; tentatively, D is TRBD1 (5 bases). The CDR3 is 15 residues long. CDR1 and CDR2 (germline): SGDLS, YYNGEE. Trimming removed 1 base at V and 8 bases at J, with 13 bases between. The CDR3 DNA is TGTGCCAGCAGCGTATGGGAGGGACGGGATTCACCCCTCCACTTT. Translation gives CASSVWEGRDSPLHF.

This chain links TRBV14 with TRBJ2-7; TRBD1 might be the D (6 bases). V was trimmed by 1 base and J by 6 bases, leaving 22 bases between them. CDR3 size: 17 residues. Germline assignment: CDR1 SGHDN and CDR2 FVKESK. The CDR3 protein is CASSQAPTGTRFGEQYF. DNA for the CDR3: TGTGCCAGCAGCCAAGCCCCAACCGGGACAAGGTTTGGCGAGCAGTACTTC. Drawing the rest from reference TRBV14 and TRBJ2-7, the complete variable domain is EAGVTQFPSHSVIEKGQTVTLRCDPISGHDNLYWYRRVMGKEIKFLLHFVKESKQDESGMPNNRFLAERTGGTYSTLKVQPAELEDSGVYFCASSQAPTGTRFGEQYFGPGTRLTVT.

J is TRBJ1-2 and V is TRBV7-2; D is perhaps TRBD1 (6 bases). In germline, CDR1 is SGHTA, CDR2 FQGNSA. CDR3 length: 14 amino acids. The V and J ends lost 8 bases and 0 bases respectively, with 13 bases between them. CDR3 sequence (DNA): TGTGCCAGCTCACAGGGAATATCTAACTATGGCTACACCTTC. Translated: CASSQGISNYGYTF.

The rearrangement links TRBV4-1 to TRBJ2-1, with unresolved D. Per germline, CDR1 MGHRA and CDR2 YSYEKL. V dropped 0 bases and J dropped 7 bases, with 10 bases sitting between them. This CDR3 has 14 amino acids. The CDR3 region is CASSQELVLNEQFF. CDR3 DNA sequence: TGCGCCAGCAGCCAAGAACTCGTTCTGAATGAGCAGTTCTTC.

The chain carries TRBV7-9 and TRBJ2-7; 10 bases are shared with TRBD1. Trimming at V came to 3 bases and at J to 3 bases, leaving 5 bases not matched to a gene. Germline values: CDR1 SEHNR, CDR2 FQNEAQ (reference sequence). The CDR3 loop spans 15 amino acids. CDR3 sequence reads: CASSLGQGSNYEQYF. The DNA of the CDR3 is TGTGCCAGCAGCTTGGGACAGGGGAGTAACTACGAGCAGTACTTC.

In its sample, this clone was seen once. The rearrangement links TRBV11-3 to TRBJ2-7, with TRBD1 matching 7 bases. The CDR3 totals 15 residues. In germline, CDR1 is SGHNT, CDR2 YENEEA. Trimming cost V 5 bases and J 0 bases; bases outside gene matches: 7. CDR3: CASSPTRQGSYEQYF. The CDR3 DNA reads TGTGCCAGCAGCCCTACCCGACAGGGCTCCTACGAGCAGTACTTC.

The chain couples TRBV6-2 or TRBV6-3 to TRBJ2-1; TRBD2 agrees at 8 bases. The germline CDR1 and CDR2 sequences are MNHEY and SVGEGT. CDR3 length: 16 residues. J gave up 6 bases and V 0 bases, and 7 bases lay outside the gene matches. Here the CDR3 reads CASSYSGGGPRNEQFF. Here the CDR3 DNA reads TGTGCCAGCAGTTACTCGGGCGGGGGGCCCCGCAATGAGCAGTTCTTC.

This chain uses TRBV7-2 with TRBJ2-3; D is uncertain. Germline V CDR1 and CDR2: SGHTA, FQGNSA. Trimming left V 5 bases short and J 6 bases short, with 12 bases between. This CDR3 is 13 amino acids long. The CDR3 DNA sequence: TGTGCCAGCAGCATCCCAAGCTCGGATACGCAGTATTTT. Its translation: CASSIPSSDTQYF.

This clone was detected only once. V is TRBV19 and J is TRBJ2-2; D may be TRBD2 (7 bases). Per germline, CDR1 LNHDA and CDR2 SQIVND (reference sequence). The CDR3 has 14 residues. V lost 3 bases and J lost 6, with 11 bases in between. The CDR3 region is CASSIGGRAGELFF. Here the CDR3 DNA reads TGTGCCAGTAGTATCGGGGGGCGAGCCGGGGAGCTGTTTTTT.

This clone came up once. The chain employs TRBV4-3 and TRBJ1-2, with a weak D call TRBD1 (6 bases). This CDR3 contains 15 residues. The ends were cut back, 3 bases at V and 3 bases at J, with 14 bases in the middle. Germline CDR1 LGHNA, CDR2 YSLEER. CDR3 bases: TGCGCCAGCAGCCACCTAATGACAGGAGACTATGGCTACACCTTC. Translation gives CASSHLMTGDYGYTF.

This chain joins TRBV19 and TRBJ2-5; D is perhaps TRBD2 (6 bases). V was cut by 6 bases and J by 2 bases, with 16 bases left in between. The CDR3 is 15 amino acids. Germline assignment: CDR1 LNHDA and CDR2 SQIVND (reference sequence). The CDR3 sequence is CASSGLTGRQETQYF. In DNA form, the CDR3 reads TGTGCCAGTAGCGGACTAACGGGGAGACAAGAGACCCAGTACTTC.

This chain joins TRBV5-6 and TRBJ2-5; D gene uncertain. This CDR3 comprises 14 residues. Trimming removed 4 bases from V and 5 bases from J, with 15 bases in between. CDR1 and CDR2 from the germline V gene are SGHDT and YYEEEE. This chain's CDR3 is CASSPGVGQETQYF. CDR3 nucleotides: TGTGCCAGCAGCCCCGGTGTTGGGCAGGAGACCCAGTACTTC.

The chain couples TRBV6-2 or TRBV6-3 to TRBJ2-3; D gene unclear. Deletions cut 4 bases from V and 0 bases from J, with 8 bases between. Germline V CDR1 and CDR2: MNHEY, SVGEGT. The CDR3 contains 14 residues. The CDR3 is CASSWRSSTDTQYF. DNA of the CDR3: TGTGCCAGCAGTTGGCGGAGCAGCACAGATACGCAGTATTTT.

The chain combines TRBV4-2 with TRBJ1-3; D is unclear. With 0 bases removed from V and 4 bases from J, the gap between germline ends came to 13 bases. The CDR3 consists of 16 residues. The V gene's germline CDR1 is LGHNA and CDR2 YNFKEQ. The CDR3 DNA is TGTGCCAGCAGCCAAGAGTCTGCGGGCTCGGGAAACACCATATATTTT. Translation: CASSQESAGSGNTIYF.

This clone appeared many times. The CDR3 region has the DNA TGTGCCAGCAGCGTAGACGGGTCCGGCCAGCCCCAGCATTTT. It translates to CASSVDGSGQPQHF. The V gene is TRBV9, the J gene TRBJ1-5; D not certain. V lost 0 bases and J lost 7, with 11 bases in between. Germline loops: CDR1 SGDLS, CDR2 YYNGEE. This CDR3 spans 14 amino acids.

The chain is built from TRBV5-1 and TRBJ1-1, with a weak D call TRBD1 (5 bases). V was clipped by 2 bases and J by 0 bases, with 11 bases between them. Germline CDR1 reads SGHRS; CDR2 reads YFSETQ. CDR3 length: 15 residues. CDR3 DNA: TGCGCCAGCAGCTTCCAGGGTAGTATGAACACTGAAGCTTTCTTT. It encodes CASSFQGSMNTEAFF.

Of note for this clone: At one of its ends the junction is not consistent with the germline gene, which may arise from a read error. The V gene is TRBV30, the J gene TRBJ1-4; D gene unclear. Germline CDR1 and CDR2: GTSNPN and SVGIG (reference sequence). The CDR3 loop spans 14 amino acids. The CDR3 bases are TGTGCCTCGCTCCCTCGAGCAACTAATGAAAGACTGTTTTTT. Its translation: CASLPRATNERLFF. Using reference TRBV30 and TRBJ1-4 for the parts outside the CDR3, the full variable domain is SQTIHQWPATLVQPVGSPLSLECTVEGTSNPNLYWYRQAAGRGLQLLFYSVGIGQISSEVPQNLSASRPQDRQFILSSKKLLLSDSGFYLCASLPRATNERLFFGSGTQLSVL.

V and J are TRBV7-2 and TRBJ2-7; TRBD1 matches 9 bases. V was pared by 5 bases and J by 2 bases, with 4 bases of the junction left unmatched. Germline loops: CDR1 SGHTA, CDR2 FQGNSA. The CDR3 extends over 14 amino acids. CDR3 sequence (DNA): TGTGCCAGCAGCAAGACAGGGGGTACCTACGAGCAGTACTTC. It encodes CASSKTGGTYEQYF.

This sequence joins TRBV28 and TRBJ1-5; weak D call: TRBD1 (5 bases). The CDR3 runs to 16 residues. Per germline, CDR1 MDHEN and CDR2 SYDVKM. Trimming cost V 4 bases and J 3 bases, with 16 bases left between them. CDR3: CASSSYPGHDNQPQHF. The CDR3 region has the DNA TGTGCCAGCAGTTCGTACCCAGGGCACGACAATCAGCCCCAGCATTTT.

The J gene is TRBJ2-2, the V gene TRBV4-1; 7 bases fit TRBD1. The CDR3 sequence is 15 residues long. Germline CDR1 reads MGHRA; CDR2 reads YSYEKL. J was trimmed by 7 bases and V by 1 base; bases with no gene match: 6. CDR3 in amino acids: CASSQVTGSVGELFF. CDR3 nucleotides: TGCGCCAGCAGCCAAGTGACAGGGAGCGTCGGGGAGCTGTTTTTT.

The chain links TRBV5-8 to TRBJ2-2, with D tentatively TRBD1 (5 bases). V was pared by 1 base and J by 4 bases, with 8 bases between. CDR3 length: 14 residues. CDR1 SGHTS and CDR2 YDEGEE come from the germline V gene. This CDR3 is CASSLPGSTGELFF. The DNA for the CDR3 is TGTGCCAGCAGCTTGCCAGGGTCCACCGGGGAGCTGTTTTTT.

The gene calls are TRBV30 and TRBJ2-7; D is unresolved. The germline CDR1 and CDR2 sequences are GTSNPN and SVGIG (reference sequence). CDR3 length: 12 amino acids. With 0 bases removed from V and 5 bases from J, the gap between germline ends came to 8 bases. The CDR3 coding sequence is TGTGCCTGGAGTGTACTCCGGGACGAGCAGTACTTC. It encodes CAWSVLRDEQYF.

The V gene is TRBV5-8, the J gene TRBJ1-6, with D uncertain. V shed 3 bases and J shed 8 bases, with 15 bases lying between them. Germline V gene sequence: CDR1 SGHTS, CDR2 YDEGEE. The CDR3 contains 15 residues. CDR3 DNA sequence: TGTGCCAGCAGCTCCCCCGGGTCGTGGGATTCACCCCTCCACTTT. Its protein product is CASSSPGSWDSPLHF. Using reference TRBV5-8 and TRBJ1-6 for the parts outside the CDR3, the full variable domain is EAGVTQSPTHLIKTRGQQATLRCSPISGHTSVYWYQQALGLGLQFLLWYDEGEERNRGNFPPRFSGRQFPNYSSELNVNALELEDSALYLCASSSPGSWDSPLHFGNGTRLTVT.

The chain links TRBV24-1 to TRBJ1-5; no definite D call. Trimming took 3 bases from V and 4 from J, leaving 12 bases between them. The CDR3 length is 15 residues. Germline V gene sequence: CDR1 KGHDR, CDR2 SFDVKD. CDR3 protein: CATSDPKTGNQPQHF. CDR3 coding DNA: TGTGCCACCAGTGATCCTAAGACGGGAAATCAGCCCCAGCATTTT.

This clone was seen just once. CDR3 protein: CATSRTNRASNEKLFF. In DNA, the CDR3 is TGTGCCACCAGCAGGACGAACAGGGCGTCTAATGAAAAACTGTTTTTT. The chain couples TRBV15 to TRBJ1-4, with D tentatively TRBD1 (6 bases). The germline CDR1 and CDR2 sequences are LNHNV and YYDKDF (reference sequence). V was clipped by 3 bases and J by 3 bases, with 14 bases between them. This CDR3 region has 16 residues.

The chain joins TRBV10-2 to TRBJ1-2; a possible D gene is TRBD1 (5 bases). Germline V gene lookup returns CDR1 WSHSY and CDR2 SAAADI. The CDR3 spans 17 residues. V was shortened by 0 bases and J by 6 bases, with 20 bases between the two germline ends. CDR3 coding DNA: TGCGCCAGCAGTGAGTCAGGCCCCCAGGCAGGGTGGGATGGCTACACCTTC. This translates into CASSESGPQAGWDGYTF.